The 15 T cell receptor beta chains in this list originate from one sample, sequenced in a study of control samples from healthy donors and cancer patients. The repertoire was sequenced with immunoSEQ multiplex PCR; TCRdb's copy has only in-frame clones and lacks some. The sample includes some 82,000 clones, roughly 88% of them seen just once. What was sequenced was PBMCs. These receptors came from a man between 60 and 75 years old with head and neck cancer.

This chain links TRBV5-8 with TRBJ1-1; D unclear. The germline gives CDR1 SGHTS, CDR2 YDEGEE. V gave up 4 bases and J gave up 4 bases, with 11 bases separating them. The CDR3 consists of 13 residues. The CDR3 here is CASSLQLSTEAFF. Written as DNA, the CDR3 is TGTGCCAGCAGCCTACAGTTGAGCACTGAAGCTTTCTTT. The full variable domain, its missing parts supplied by reference TRBV5-8 and TRBJ1-1, is EAGVTQSPTHLIKTRGQQATLRCSPISGHTSVYWYQQALGLGLQFLLWYDEGEERNRGNFPPRFSGRQFPNYSSELNVNALELEDSALYLCASSLQLSTEAFFGQGTRLTVV.

The chain has TRBV7-2 and TRBJ1-2; D ambiguous. The CDR3 totals 15 residues. The V and J ends lost 5 bases and 0 bases respectively, with 13 bases between them. CDR1 is SGHTA and CDR2 is FQGNSA in the germline V gene. CDR3 in amino acids: CASSPGREANYGYTF. CDR3 sequence (DNA): TGTGCCAGCAGCCCCGGGAGGGAAGCTAACTATGGCTACACCTTC.

The CDR3 DNA reads as TGTGCCAGCAGTTACGGGGACGCGGTCAAAAACATTCAGTACTTC. Encoded protein: CASSYGDAVKNIQYF. The gene calls are TRBV6-2 or TRBV6-3 and TRBJ2-4; tentatively, D is TRBD1 or TRBD2 (5 bases each). The CDR3 runs to 15 residues. Trimming shortened V by 2 bases and J by 3 bases, and 11 bases separated the two germline ends. Germline CDR1 and CDR2: MNHEY and SVGEGT.

The chain links TRBV5-1 to TRBJ2-5; D is perhaps TRBD1 (6 bases). Trimming took off 4 bases at V and 2 bases at J, with 18 bases between the two ends. The CDR3 is made up of 16 amino acids. CDR1 SGHRS and CDR2 YFSETQ come from the germline V gene. The CDR3 sequence is CASSQTGILLQETQYF. For the CDR3, the DNA is TGCGCCAGCAGCCAAACAGGGATTCTGCTTCAAGAGACCCAGTACTTC.

Only one count was recorded for this clone. The chain is built from TRBV5-1 and TRBJ2-3; no reliable D call. From germline, CDR1 is SGHRS and CDR2 YFSETQ. Trimming pared 2 bases from V and 6 bases from J, leaving 7 bases between. The CDR3 loop spans 12 amino acids. CDR3 sequence: CASSLIRDTQYF. The DNA for the CDR3 is TGCGCCAGCAGCTTAATTAGGGATACGCAGTATTTT.

This chain joins TRBV19 and TRBJ1-1; D is possibly TRBD1 (5 bases). The germline V and J ends were trimmed by 6 bases and 6 bases, with 14 bases remaining between them. Per the germline V gene, CDR1 is LNHDA and CDR2 is SQIVND (reference sequence). The length of the CDR3 is 13 residues. As DNA, the CDR3 is TGTGCCAGTAGACAAAAGACACAGGCTGAAGCTTTCTTT. This sequence encodes CASRQKTQAEAFF.

The gene calls are TRBV6-1 and TRBJ1-6; D call uncertain. Trimming stripped 2 bases from V and 8 bases from J, with 10 bases between. This CDR3 is 14 amino acids long. Germline CDR1 MNHNS, CDR2 SASEGT. CDR3 region: CASSELWGDSPLHF. CDR3 DNA sequence: TGTGCCAGCAGTGAATTGTGGGGAGATTCACCCCTCCACTTT.

J is TRBJ2-3 and V is TRBV30; D may be TRBD2 (6 bases). This CDR3 has 15 amino acids. Trimming took 2 bases from V and 5 from J, leaving 17 bases between them. CDR1 is GTSNPN and CDR2 is SVGIG in the germline V gene (reference sequence). CDR3 DNA sequence: TGTGCCTGGAGTCGCGGGATGGTGGGCCAAGATACGCAGTATTTT. Translation: CAWSRGMVGQDTQYF.

The chain has TRBV13 and TRBJ1-1; D is unresolved. The V and J ends lost 5 bases and 4 bases respectively, with 14 bases between them. CDR3 length: 14 amino acids. Germline lookup yields CDR1 PRHDT and CDR2 FYEKMQ (reference sequence). For the CDR3, the DNA is TGTGCCAGCAGCACAAGGACTGCCCGCACTGAAGCTTTCTTT. Its translation is CASSTRTARTEAFF.

V is TRBV28 and J is TRBJ1-4, with D perhaps matching TRBD1 (5 bases). Germline CDR1 reads MDHEN; CDR2 reads SYDVKM. Trimming pared 7 bases from V and 4 bases from J, leaving 10 bases between. This CDR3 region has 13 residues. DNA for the CDR3: TGTGCCAGCATGGCGACAGATAATGAAAAACTGTTTTTT. This encodes CASMATDNEKLFF.

The table lists this clone with a count of one. The V call is TRBV7-2, the J call TRBJ1-5, with unresolved D. V lost 6 bases, J lost 3 bases, and 15 bases lay in between. Germline V gene sequence: CDR1 SGHTA, CDR2 FQGNSA. CDR3 length: 15 amino acids. Here the CDR3 reads CASRYSDGNNQPQHF. The DNA for the CDR3 is TGTGCCAGCAGGTATTCCGACGGCAACAATCAGCCCCAGCATTTT.

The chain employs TRBV27 and TRBJ2-2; either TRBD1 or TRBD2 may fit D (5 bases each). CDR1 and CDR2 (germline): MNHEY, SMNVEV (reference sequence). The CDR3 consists of 14 residues. The ends were cut back, 5 bases at V and 5 bases at J, with 12 bases in the middle. This CDR3 is CASSLRGRTGELFF. In DNA form, the CDR3 reads TGTGCCAGCAGTCTTAGGGGACGGACCGGGGAGCTGTTTTTT.

The chain has TRBV5-5 and TRBJ2-7, with 10 bases identical to TRBD1. CDR3 size: 17 residues. CDR1 is SGHKS, CDR2 YYEKEE, per germline (reference sequence). Losses at the gene ends were 4 bases for V and 0 bases for J; bases not matched to a gene: 10. CDR3 in amino acids: CASSLKGTGASSYEQYF. CDR3 in DNA: TGTGCCAGCAGCCTTAAGGGGACAGGGGCCAGCTCCTACGAGCAGTACTTC.

The chain recombines TRBV18 with TRBJ1-1; TRBD1 agrees at 11 bases. V trimming: 4 bases; J trimming: 8 bases; junction bases outside the gene matches: 6. Germline V gene data show CDR1 as KGHSH and CDR2 as LQKENI. The CDR3 has 14 residues. The DNA of the CDR3 is TGTGCCAGCTCACTAGGACAGGGGGCTCCCGAAGCTTTCTTT. Translation: CASSLGQGAPEAFF.

The rearrangement links TRBV5-4 to TRBJ2-1; TRBD1 or TRBD2 may be the D gene (6 bases each). The CDR3 extends over 13 amino acids. Germline V gives CDR1 SGHNT, CDR2 YYREEE (reference sequence). DNA for the CDR3: TGTGCTCTGACAGGAGGGGTCAGGAATGAGCAGTTCTTC. As protein: CALTGGVRNEQFF.